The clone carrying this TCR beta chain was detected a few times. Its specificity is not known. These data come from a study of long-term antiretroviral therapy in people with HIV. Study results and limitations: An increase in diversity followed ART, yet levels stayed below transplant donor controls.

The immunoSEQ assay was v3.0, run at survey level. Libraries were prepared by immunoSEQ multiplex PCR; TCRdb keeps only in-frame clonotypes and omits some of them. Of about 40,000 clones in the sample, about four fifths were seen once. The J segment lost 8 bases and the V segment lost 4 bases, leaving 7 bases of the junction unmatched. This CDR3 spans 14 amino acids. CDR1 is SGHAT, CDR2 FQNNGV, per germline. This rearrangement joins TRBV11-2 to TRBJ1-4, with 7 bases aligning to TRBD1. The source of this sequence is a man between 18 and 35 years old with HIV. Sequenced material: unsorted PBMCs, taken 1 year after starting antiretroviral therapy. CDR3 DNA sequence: TGTGCCAGCAGCTCCGACAGGGTTTGGGAAAAACTGTTTTTT. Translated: CASSSDRVWEKLFF.